The following is a T cell receptor (beta chain) sequence with its context. The antigen is undetermined. The data derive from a study of radiotherapy plus CTLA-4 blockade in lung cancer. Data came from immunoSEQ multiplex PCR; TCRdb stores just in-frame clones and leaves some out. The table has approximately 57,000 clones, about 80% seen once. The V and J ends lost 6 bases and 1 base, in that order; junction bases with no gene match: 6. This CDR3 has 15 amino acids. The germline V gene has CDR1 LNHDA and CDR2 SQIVND (reference sequence). The study, taken as a whole, reports: Subsequent to radiotherapy plus ipilimumab, tumor-derived TCR clones underwent expansion in blood.

The clonotype was recovered from a human donor with non-small cell lung cancer whose response to radiotherapy plus ipilimumab could not be evaluated. Sequencing was performed on peripheral blood, taken from a patient treated with radiotherapy plus ipilimumab. V gene TRBV19 combines with J gene TRBJ1-5, with 7 bases that match TRBD1. DNA for the CDR3: TGTGCCAGTAGACTCGACAGGGCGAGCAATCAGCCCCAGCATTTT. This encodes CASRLDRASNQPQHF.